The rows below give T cell receptor beta chains drawn from one sample of a study of T-cell memory formation after mild COVID-19. One entry per CDR3 protein, called by TCRdb with MiXCR from the 5' RACE reads. Seen here are about 350,000 distinct CDR3 sequences, roughly 13% observed once, and the top ten hold over 20%. Sequencing was performed on PBMCs or a T cell subset sorted from them (not recorded which). Every receptor here comes from a man aged 18 to 29 who had mild COVID-19 (a few samples of this study predate the infection). Cell type and time point are not known. Both conserved end residues are part of each CDR3. D genes are given only for firm matches. Clone size is stated in some rows and not others, as once, few, many or a class when expanded.

>TRBV12-3/TRBV12-4|TRBD2|TRBJ2-5|few
TGTGCCAGCAGTTTAGTGGCTAGCGGGGCGGTAGAGACCCAGTACTTC
CASSLVASGAVETQYF
>TRBV6-5|TRBD1|TRBJ1-6|few
TGTGCCAGCAGTTCTGAGGACAGGCCCCTCCACTTT
CASSSEDRPLHF
>TRBV20-1|TRBD1|TRBJ2-5|few
TGCAGTGCTAGTTCGGGACAGGGGCGGGAGACCCAGTACTTC
CSASSGQGRETQYF
>TRBV12-3/TRBV12-4|TRBD1|TRBJ1-5|many
TGTGCCAGCAGTTTAGCGGTGGGGGACAGTAATCAGCCCCAGCATTTT
CASSLAVGDSNQPQHF
>TRBV6-1|TRBD1|TRBJ2-7|many
TGTGGCATCCGGACAGGGACACTCGACGAGCAGTACTTC
CGIRTGTLDEQYF
>TRBV12-3/TRBV12-4|.|TRBJ1-4|few
TGTGCCAGCAGTTTGACAAGAACTAATGAAAAACTGTTTTTT
CASSLTRTNEKLFF
>TRBV5-8|.|TRBJ1-1|.
TGTGCCAGCAGCTTCGGGCAGGGGAGGACTGAAGCTTTCTTT
CASSFGQGRTEAFF
>TRBV5-1|TRBD1|TRBJ2-7|.
TGCGCCAGCGCTGGGGGACAGGGCCCTTCCTACGAGCAGTACTTC
CASAGGQGPSYEQYF
>TRBV20-1|.|TRBJ2-5|once
TGCAGTGTTGAGACCGGGGTGGCAGAGACCCAGTACTTC
CSVETGVAETQYF
>TRBV9|TRBD1|TRBJ1-4|.
TGTGCCAGCAGCCCCCGGACAGGGTTTGATGAAAAACTGTTTTTT
CASSPRTGFDEKLFF
>TRBV7-2|TRBD2|TRBJ2-3|few
TGTGCCAGCAGCTTAGGGGCAGCGGGGGGTGCCGATACGCAGTATTTT
CASSLGAAGGADTQYF
>TRBV27|.|TRBJ1-2|.
TGTGCCAGCAGGCCGGACCGACCGGGAGGTGGCTACACCTTC
CASRPDRPGGGYTF
>TRBV4-3|.|TRBJ1-6|.
TGCGCCAGCAGCCAAGATTATGGGAGGCCGGATAATTCACCCCTCCACTTT
CASSQDYGRPDNSPLHF
>TRBV5-1|.|TRBJ2-1|few
TGCGCCAGCAGCTTGGCAGTACTTTCTCACAATGAGCAGTTCTTC
CASSLAVLSHNEQFF
>TRBV4-1|TRBD2|TRBJ2-1|.
TGCGCCAGCAGCCAATCGCGGGACCGGGGGGGCGATAACAATGAGCAGTTCTTC
CASSQSRDRGGDNNEQFF
>TRBV5-6|TRBD1|TRBJ2-6|.
TGTGCCAGCAGCGGGGGACAGGGGGCGACCGGGGCCAACGTCCTGACTTTC
CASSGGQGATGANVLTF
>TRBV12-3/TRBV12-4|.|TRBJ1-5|many
TGTGCCAGCAGCCCGCAAACAGGGCAGCCCCAGCATTTT
CASSPQTGQPQHF
>TRBV9|.|TRBJ2-4|.
TGTGCCAGCAGCGTGGGAGATTGGGGAAACATTCAGTACTTC
CASSVGDWGNIQYF
>TRBV29-1|.|TRBJ1-1|.
TGCAGCGCCGAAGGAGGGAACACTGAAGCTTTCTTT
CSAEGGNTEAFF
>TRBV7-9|.|TRBJ2-3|few
TGTGCCAGCAGCTTAGGCTCTTTAACTACAGATACGCAGTATTTT
CASSLGSLTTDTQYF
>TRBV3-1|.|TRBJ2-5|many
TGTGCCAGCAGCGCCGGGACGCATCAAGAGACCCAGTACTTC
CASSAGTHQETQYF
>TRBV10-3|TRBD2|TRBJ2-5|few
TGTGCCATCAGCCTGAGCGGGGGCCAAGAGACCCAGTACTTC
CAISLSGGQETQYF
>TRBV11-2|.|TRBJ2-1|.
TGTGCCAGCAGCTTAACATTGAGCTCTTGGGGATACAATGAGCAGTTCTTC
CASSLTLSSWGYNEQFF
>TRBV5-1|TRBD2|TRBJ2-3|few
TGCGCCAGCAGCGCCTCGACTAGCGGGTACACAGATACGCAGTATTTT
CASSASTSGYTDTQYF
>TRBV7-9|TRBD1|TRBJ2-5|few
TGTGCCAGCAGAAGAACAGGGGAAGAGACCCAGTACTTC
CASRRTGEETQYF
>TRBV4-3|.|TRBJ1-6|few
TGCGCCAGCAGCCAAGGATCCACCCCCTCACCCCTCCACTTT
CASSQGSTPSPLHF
>TRBV5-1|.|TRBJ1-1|few
TGCGCCAGCAGCGCTCGGGGCAGGGTGGGAGCTTTCTTT
CASSARGRVGAFF
>TRBV20-1|.|TRBJ2-5|.
TGCAGTGCTCAAGGAAGGCAAGAGACCCAGTACTTC
CSAQGRQETQYF
>TRBV12-3/TRBV12-4|TRBD1|TRBJ1-1|few
TGTGCCAGCAGCGCAGGGGGGAGAACTGAAGCTTTCTTT
CASSAGGRTEAFF
>TRBV29-1|TRBD2|TRBJ2-1|many
TGCAGCGTTGAAGATCCGGCTAGCGGGGGGGCCCCAGAGCAGTTCTTC
CSVEDPASGGAPEQFF
>TRBV20-1|TRBD2|TRBJ2-2|.
TGCAGTGCTAGGGACGGGGGGGCAGACGGGGAGCTGTTTTTT
CSARDGGADGELFF
>TRBV28|.|TRBJ2-3|few
TGTGCCAGCAGTTTAAGTCCAGATACGCAGTATTTT
CASSLSPDTQYF
>TRBV2|.|TRBJ2-1|few
TGTGCCAGCAGTGAAATACAGGGTAGAGGTGAGCAGTTCTTC
CASSEIQGRGEQFF
>TRBV13|.|TRBJ2-5|.
TGTGCCAGCAGCTTAGTGGCAGGGAGTGAGACCCAGTACTTC
CASSLVAGSETQYF
>TRBV7-6|.|TRBJ2-1|few
TGTGCCAGCAGTCGGTCCGGGGGCATCTCCTACAATGAGCAGTTCTTC
CASSRSGGISYNEQFF
>TRBV29-1|.|TRBJ2-3|.
TGCAGCGTTGAAGTAGTCGGAAACCCGTCAGATACGCAGTATTTT
CSVEVVGNPSDTQYF
>TRBV5-6|TRBD2|TRBJ2-1|few
TGTGCCAGCAGCTCCCTAGCGGGGGGGCTGTTTGAGCAGTTCTTC
CASSSLAGGLFEQFF
>TRBV6-2/TRBV6-3|.|TRBJ2-5|.
TGTGCCAGCAGTCCAGGTTGGGTGCTGCCCAGTGAGACCCAGTACTTC
CASSPGWVLPSETQYF
>TRBV5-1|.|TRBJ1-1|.
TGCGCCAGCAGAAACCGGCAGGGTTGGATTAACACTGAAGCTTTCTTT
CASRNRQGWINTEAFF
>TRBV12-5|.|TRBJ2-1|many
TGTGCTAGTGGTCTAGAGAGCTCCTACAATGAGCAGTTCTTC
CASGLESSYNEQFF
>TRBV7-2|.|TRBJ2-1|.
TGTGCCAGCAGCTTGCTCCCGCGTGGCAATGAGCAGTTCTTC
CASSLLPRGNEQFF
>TRBV4-2|.|TRBJ1-2|.
TGTGCCAGCAGCCAAGACGAAGACAGGATGTTTGGCTACACCTTC
CASSQDEDRMFGYTF
>TRBV7-9|TRBD2|TRBJ2-5|few
TGTGCCAGCAGCCTGAGTACAGCGGGGGGCGGAGAGACCCAGTACTTC
CASSLSTAGGGETQYF
>TRBV12-3/TRBV12-4|TRBD2|TRBJ2-3|.
TGTGCCAGCAGACCGCGGGGGGCAAGCACAGATACGCAGTATTTT
CASRPRGASTDTQYF
>TRBV6-5|.|TRBJ2-7|.
TGTGCCAGCAGTTACTCGAGAAGATACTCCTACGAGCAGTACTTC
CASSYSRRYSYEQYF
>TRBV4-1|.|TRBJ2-7|.
TGCGTCAGCAGCCAAGTTGAGGGCAGGGGCAGGCCCCCCTACGAGCAGTACTTC
CVSSQVEGRGRPPYEQYF
>TRBV19|.|TRBJ2-6|few
TGTGCCAGCACCCGGGTCTTTCCCTCTGGGGCCAACGTCCTGACTTTC
CASTRVFPSGANVLTF
>TRBV15|TRBD1|TRBJ1-2|.
TGTGCCACCAGCAGACTACAGGGGCCCTATGGCTACACCTTC
CATSRLQGPYGYTF
>TRBV7-9|.|TRBJ2-3|few
TGTGCCAGCAGCTTAGTCCCCACTAGTTTCACAGATACGCAGTATTTT
CASSLVPTSFTDTQYF
>TRBV11-2|.|TRBJ1-1|.
TGTGCCAGCAGCCCGAGACGGGACACTGAAGCTTTCTTT
CASSPRRDTEAFF
>TRBV20-1|.|TRBJ2-2|.
TGCAGTGCTGGGGGTGGCGTGAACACCGGGGAGCTGTTTTTT
CSAGGGVNTGELFF
>TRBV4-3|TRBD2|TRBJ2-2|.
TGCGCCAGCAGCCAAGGAGCGGGGGGGCTTGACACCGGGGAGCTGTTTTTT
CASSQGAGGLDTGELFF
>TRBV19|.|TRBJ1-1|.
TGTGCCAGTAGTTCCAGTAAAGGCACTGAAGCTTTCTTT
CASSSSKGTEAFF
>TRBV7-9|TRBD1|TRBJ1-1|few
TGTGCCAGCAGCACCCGACAGGGCAGCCAAGCTTTCTTT
CASSTRQGSQAFF
>TRBV18|.|TRBJ2-7|.
TGTGCCAGCTCACCACCGGTAGGCGGATACGAGCAGTACTTC
CASSPPVGGYEQYF
>TRBV7-6|.|TRBJ1-2|.
TGTGCCAGCAGCTTGGGGGTTGGCGACTATGGCTACACCTTC
CASSLGVGDYGYTF